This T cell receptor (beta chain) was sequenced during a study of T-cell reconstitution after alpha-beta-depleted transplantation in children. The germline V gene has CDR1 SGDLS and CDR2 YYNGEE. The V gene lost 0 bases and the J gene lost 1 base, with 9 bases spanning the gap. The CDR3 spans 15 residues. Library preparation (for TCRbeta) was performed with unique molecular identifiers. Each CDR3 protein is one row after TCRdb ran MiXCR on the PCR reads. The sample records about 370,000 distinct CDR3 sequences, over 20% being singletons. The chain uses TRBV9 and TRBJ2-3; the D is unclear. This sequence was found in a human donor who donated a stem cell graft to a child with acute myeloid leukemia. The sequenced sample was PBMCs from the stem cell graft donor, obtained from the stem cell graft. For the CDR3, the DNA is TGTGCCAGCAGCGTAGGAAGCATTCGCACAGATACGCAGTATTTT. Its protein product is CASSVGSIRTDTQYF. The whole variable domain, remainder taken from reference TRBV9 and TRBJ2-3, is DSGVTQTPKHLITATGQRVTLRCSPRSGDLSVYWYQQSLDQGLQFLIQYYNGEERAKGNILERFSAQQFPDLHSELNLSSLELGDSALYFCASSVGSIRTDTQYFGPGTRLTVL.